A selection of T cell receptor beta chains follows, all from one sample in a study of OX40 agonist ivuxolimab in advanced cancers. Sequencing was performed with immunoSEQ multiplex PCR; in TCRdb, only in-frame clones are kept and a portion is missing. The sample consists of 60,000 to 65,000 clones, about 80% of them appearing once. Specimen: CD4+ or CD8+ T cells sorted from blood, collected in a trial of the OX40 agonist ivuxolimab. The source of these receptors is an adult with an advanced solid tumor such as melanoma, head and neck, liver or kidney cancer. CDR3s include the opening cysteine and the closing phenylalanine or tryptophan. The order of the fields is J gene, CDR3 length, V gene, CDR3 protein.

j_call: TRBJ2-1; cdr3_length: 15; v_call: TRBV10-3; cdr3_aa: CAINQRGSSYNEQFF
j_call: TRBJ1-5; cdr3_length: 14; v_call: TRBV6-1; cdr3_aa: CASRGVYSNQPQHF
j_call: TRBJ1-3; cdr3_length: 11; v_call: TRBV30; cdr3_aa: CAWGSGNTIYF
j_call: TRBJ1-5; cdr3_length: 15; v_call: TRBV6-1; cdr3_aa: CASSDGFPGNQPQHF
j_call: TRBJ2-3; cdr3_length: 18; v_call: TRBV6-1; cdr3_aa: CASSEVDGGPLSTDTQYF
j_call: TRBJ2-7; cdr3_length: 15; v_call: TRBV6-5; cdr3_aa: CASSYSPGTSYEQYF
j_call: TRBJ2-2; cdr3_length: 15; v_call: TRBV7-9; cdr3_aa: CASSLALQNTGELFF
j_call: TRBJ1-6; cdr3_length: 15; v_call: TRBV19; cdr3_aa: CASSSTGTGNTPLHF
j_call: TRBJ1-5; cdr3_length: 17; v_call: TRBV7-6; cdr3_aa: CASSNDSRDRARQPQHF
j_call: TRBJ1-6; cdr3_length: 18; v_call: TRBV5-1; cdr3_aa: CASSLETMGAREGVALHF
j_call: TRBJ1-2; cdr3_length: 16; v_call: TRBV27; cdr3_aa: CASSSLFPEGPAGYTF
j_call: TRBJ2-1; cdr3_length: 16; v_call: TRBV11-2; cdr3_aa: CASSLGTSGPYNEQFF
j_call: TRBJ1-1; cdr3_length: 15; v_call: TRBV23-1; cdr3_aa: CASSPFTVVNTEAFF
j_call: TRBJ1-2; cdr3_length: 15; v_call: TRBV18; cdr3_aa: CASSTISDSSYGYTF
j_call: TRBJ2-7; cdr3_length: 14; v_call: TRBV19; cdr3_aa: CASRGQGSSYEQYF
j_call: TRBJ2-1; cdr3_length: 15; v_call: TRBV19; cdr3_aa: CASSEPGRGGDEQFF
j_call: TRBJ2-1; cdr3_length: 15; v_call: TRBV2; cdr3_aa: CASRGQGGRSNEQFF
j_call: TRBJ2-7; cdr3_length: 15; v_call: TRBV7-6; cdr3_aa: CASSLRSGVSYEQYF
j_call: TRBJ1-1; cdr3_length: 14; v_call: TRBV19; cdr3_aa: CASSIDTGHTEAFF
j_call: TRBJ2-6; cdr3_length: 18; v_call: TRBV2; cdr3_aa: CASLSPTSGRPGANVLTF
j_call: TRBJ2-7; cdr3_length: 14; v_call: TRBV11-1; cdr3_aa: CASSPNPTGYEQYF
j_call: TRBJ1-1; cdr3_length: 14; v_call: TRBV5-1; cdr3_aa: CASSYRTGRTEAFF
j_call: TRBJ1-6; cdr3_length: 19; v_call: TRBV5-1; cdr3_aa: CASSFLGVGTTNFMQALHF
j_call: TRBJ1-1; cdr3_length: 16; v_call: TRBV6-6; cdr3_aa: CASSGGTAPMNTEAFF
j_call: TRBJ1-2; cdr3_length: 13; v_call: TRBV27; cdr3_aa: CASSSRANYGYTF
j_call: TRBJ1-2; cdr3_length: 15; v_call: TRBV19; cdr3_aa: CASSIPRAGEDGYTF
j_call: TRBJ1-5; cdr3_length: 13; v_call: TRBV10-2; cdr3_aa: CASTRQGPQPQHF
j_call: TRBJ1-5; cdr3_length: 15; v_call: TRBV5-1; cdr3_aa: CASSLGQEGNQPQHF
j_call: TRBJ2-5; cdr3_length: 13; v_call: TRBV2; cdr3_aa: CASSDRAAGTQYF
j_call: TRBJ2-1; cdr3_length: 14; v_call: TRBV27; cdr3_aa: CASSLSGGVFEQFF
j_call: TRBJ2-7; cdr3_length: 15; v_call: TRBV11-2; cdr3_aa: CASSYTTSGSNEQYF
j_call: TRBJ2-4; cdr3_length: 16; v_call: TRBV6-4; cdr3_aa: CASSDSYGLAKNIQYF
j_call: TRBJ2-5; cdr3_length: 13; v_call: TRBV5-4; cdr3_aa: CASSFLPIETQYF
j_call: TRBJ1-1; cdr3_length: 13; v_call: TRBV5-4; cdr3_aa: CASSLIEMTEAFF
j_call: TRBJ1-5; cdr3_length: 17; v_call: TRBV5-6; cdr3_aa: CASSLRSLTGRDQPQHF
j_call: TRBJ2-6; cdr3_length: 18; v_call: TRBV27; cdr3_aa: CASSLTLGTVNGANVLTF
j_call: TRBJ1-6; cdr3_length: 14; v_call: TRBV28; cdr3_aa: CASSFSRSNSPLHF
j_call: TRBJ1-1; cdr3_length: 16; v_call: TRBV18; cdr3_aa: CASSPRKGRLNTEAFF
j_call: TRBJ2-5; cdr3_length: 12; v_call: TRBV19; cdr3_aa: CASSRERETQYF
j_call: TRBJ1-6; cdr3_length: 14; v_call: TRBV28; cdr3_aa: CASRPQGVNSPLHF
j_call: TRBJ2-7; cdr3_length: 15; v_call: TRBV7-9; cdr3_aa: CASSRTSGGAYEQYF
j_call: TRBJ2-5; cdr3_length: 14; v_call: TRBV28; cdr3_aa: CASSPGGVRETQYF
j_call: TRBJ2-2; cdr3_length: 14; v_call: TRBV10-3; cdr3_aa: CAISGLAGTGELFF
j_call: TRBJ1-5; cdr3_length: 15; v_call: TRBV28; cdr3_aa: CASSLRTYSSEPQHF
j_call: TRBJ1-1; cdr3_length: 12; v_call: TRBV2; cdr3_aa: CASSQGKGEAFF
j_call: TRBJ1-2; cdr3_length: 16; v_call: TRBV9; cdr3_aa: CASSRLGGRMDYGYTF
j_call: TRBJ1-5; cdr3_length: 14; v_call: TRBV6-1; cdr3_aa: CASSGVISNQPQHF
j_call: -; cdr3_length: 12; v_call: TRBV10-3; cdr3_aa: CAMGDSVHEQYF
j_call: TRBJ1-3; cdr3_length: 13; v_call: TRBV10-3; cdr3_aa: CAISEGQGNTIYF
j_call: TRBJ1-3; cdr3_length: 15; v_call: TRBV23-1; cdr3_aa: CASSQSRQSEDTIYF
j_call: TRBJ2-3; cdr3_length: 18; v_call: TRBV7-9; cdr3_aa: CASSPGTANSFLADTQYF
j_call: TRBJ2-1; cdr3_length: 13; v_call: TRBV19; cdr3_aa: CASSTQTENEQFF
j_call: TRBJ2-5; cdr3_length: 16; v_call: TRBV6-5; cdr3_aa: CASSYGTGTTQETQYF
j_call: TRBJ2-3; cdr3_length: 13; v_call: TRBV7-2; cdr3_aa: CASSDRVGDTQYF
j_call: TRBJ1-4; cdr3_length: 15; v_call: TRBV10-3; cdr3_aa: CATNGGPGSDEKLFF
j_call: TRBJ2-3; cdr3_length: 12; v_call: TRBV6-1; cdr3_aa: CATGRGSDTQYF
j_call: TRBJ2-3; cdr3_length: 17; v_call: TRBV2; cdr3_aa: CASRSPWTSGGPDTQYF
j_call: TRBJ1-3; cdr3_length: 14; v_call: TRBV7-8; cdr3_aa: CASSPRGAGNTIYF